The 5 T cell receptor beta chains reported below all come from one sample, sequenced in a study of T cell repertoires in cytomegalovirus infection. One entry per CDR3 protein, called by TCRdb with MiXCR from the reads. The sample has hundreds of thousands of distinct CDR3 sequences; approximately 24% are singletons. The sample consisted of CD8+ T cells from PBMCs. The receptors derive from a human donor in good health (CMV status not recorded). Some clones in this sample may be carry-over from other donors' samples.

This clonotype was counted at least ten times. The chain joins TRBV24-1 to TRBJ2-7; D assignment may be TRBD1 or TRBD2 (5 bases each). CDR1 and CDR2 from the germline V gene are KGHDR and SFDVKD. This CDR3 is built from 12 residues. Trimming removed 3 bases from V and 6 bases from J, with 8 bases in between. CDR3 region: CATSDEGREQYF. The CDR3, as DNA: TGTGCCACCAGTGATGAGGGGCGCGAGCAGTACTTC.

This clonotype occurred a few times. This chain connects TRBV11-2 to TRBJ2-3, with D unresolved. CDR3 length: 15 residues. The V gene's germline CDR1 is SGHAT and CDR2 FQNNGV. V shed 6 bases and J shed 1 base, with 14 bases lying between them. The CDR3 loop reads CASSPSARRTDTQYF. CDR3 coding DNA: TGTGCCAGCAGTCCCAGCGCGCGTCGCACAGATACGCAGTATTTT.

This clonotype was picked up one time. This rearrangement joins TRBV19 to TRBJ2-2, with TRBD1 as a possible D gene (5 bases). This CDR3 region has 14 residues. V lost 6 bases, J lost 9 bases, and 17 bases lay in between. Germline-derived CDR1 and CDR2 are LNHDA and SQIVND (reference sequence). CDR3 DNA: TGTGCCAGTAGAACAGGTTGGGGCGCAAGGGAGCTGTTTTTT. This sequence encodes CASRTGWGARELFF.

This rearrangement joins TRBV2 to TRBJ1-4; no clear D gene. There are 15 residues in the CDR3. Germline V gives CDR1 SNHLY, CDR2 FYNNEI. Trimming stripped 0 bases from V and 8 bases from J, with 13 bases between. The CDR3 DNA sequence: TGTGCCAGCAGTGAAGCCCGGTCGGGAGGGGAAAAACTGTTTTTT. It yields the protein CASSEARSGGEKLFF.

The chain couples TRBV7-3 to TRBJ1-1; possibly TRBD1 for D (6 bases). Trimming pared 5 bases from V and 5 bases from J, leaving 15 bases between. The CDR3 extends over 14 amino acids. The germline CDR1 and CDR2 sequences are SGHTA and FQGTGA. The CDR3 protein is CASSPGVKLTEAFF. CDR3 DNA: TGTGCCAGCAGCCCAGGGGTCAAGTTAACTGAAGCTTTCTTT.